This is a list of T cell receptor beta chains from one sample in a study of blood T cell repertoires in COVID-19. Assay: immunoSEQ multiplex PCR; the TCRdb copy retains only in-frame clones and omits some. Among around 280,000 clones, more than 75% were seen once, and the ten largest hold over 1%. The source material was peripheral blood. Every receptor here comes from a man aged 70-80 years with acute or convalescent COVID-19. Both conserved end residues are part of each CDR3. Each record gives: clone size, D gene, V gene, J gene, CDR3 DNA, CDR3 protein. A D gene is named only where the DNA matches it firmly. Size is stated for part of the rows, as once, few or many counts, or as a class when the clone is expanded.

>few|.|TRBV7-2|TRBJ2-2
TGTGCCAGCAGCCCCTTCGGAGCGAACACCGGGGAGCTGTTTTTT
CASSPFGANTGELFF
>.|TRBD1|TRBV11-3|TRBJ2-1
TGTGCCAGCAGCTTAGGGACAGGGAAGCAGTTCTTC
CASSLGTGKQFF
>once|.|TRBV28|TRBJ2-2
TGTGCCAGCAGTTTCTCCGGGAGCGGATGGACCGGGGAGCTGTTTTTT
CASSFSGSGWTGELFF
>once|.|TRBV2|TRBJ1-6
TGTGCCAGCAGCGGTGCGGGTTATAATTCACCCCTCCACTTT
CASSGAGYNSPLHF
>.|.|TRBV27|TRBJ1-2
TGTGCCAGCAGTCCCTACGCGGGGGGAAACTACACCTTC
CASSPYAGGNYTF
>.|TRBD1|TRBV30|TRBJ2-7
TGTGCCTGGAGTTACCAGGGGGCTAACCCCTACGAGCAGTACTTC
CAWSYQGANPYEQYF
>.|.|TRBV15|TRBJ2-5
TGTGCCACCAGCAGAGATTCAGGGCAGGGGTGGGAGACCCAGTACTTC
CATSRDSGQGWETQYF
>.|TRBD1|TRBV6-2/TRBV6-3|TRBJ1-5
TGTGCCAGCAGTTACTTTCGGGACAGGGCTCAGCCCCAGCATTTT
CASSYFRDRAQPQHF
>.|TRBD2|TRBV28|TRBJ2-5
TGTGCCAGCAGTACCGGGGGGGGCCAAGAGACCCAGTACTTC
CASSTGGGQETQYF
>.|.|TRBV7-5|TRBJ1-1
TGTGCCAGAAGCTCCCCGGACAGGGCGAGCACTGAAGCTTTCTTT
CARSSPDRASTEAFF
>once|TRBD2|TRBV9|TRBJ2-1
TGTGCCAGCAGCGTAGCTACAGCGGTTGGCGGGGGGGCCAAGGGGAATGAGCAGTTCTTC
CASSVATAVGGGAKGNEQFF
>few|.|TRBV20-1|TRBJ2-3
TGCAGTGCTAGTAGGGAGACCACAGATACGCAGTATTTT
CSASRETTDTQYF
>.|.|TRBV28|TRBJ1-2
TGTGCCAGCAGTTTAGGACAGATCGTCGGATATGGCTACACCTTC
CASSLGQIVGYGYTF
>.|TRBD2|TRBV5-1|TRBJ2-1
TGCGCCAGCAGCCTGCGGGGACTAGGATACAATGAGCAGTTCTTC
CASSLRGLGYNEQFF
>.|TRBD1|TRBV11-2|TRBJ2-5
TGTGCCAGCAGCTTAGGGAACAGGGGTCAAGAGACCCAGTACTTC
CASSLGNRGQETQYF
>.|TRBD1|TRBV30|TRBJ1-1
TGTGCCTGGAGTGTTGGGACAGGGGTGACTGAAGCTTTCTTT
CAWSVGTGVTEAFF
>once|.|TRBV29-1|TRBJ2-5
TGCAGCGTTGAGCCCGAGAACCTCCAAGAGACCCAGTACTTC
CSVEPENLQETQYF
>.|.|TRBV28|TRBJ2-3
TGTGCCAGCAGTTTCGTAGGGGCTGATACGCAGTATTTT
CASSFVGADTQYF
>.|TRBD1|TRBV19|TRBJ2-7
TGTGCCAGTAGTATAAGGGGGCCGGGACAGGGGGCTTCCCACGAGCAGTACTTC
CASSIRGPGQGASHEQYF
>.|.|TRBV6-5|TRBJ2-1
TGTGCCAGCAGAACTCTCGACAGGAATTTATGGGAGCAGTTCTTC
CASRTLDRNLWEQFF
>.|.|TRBV4-3|TRBJ1-6
TGCGCCAGCAGCCCCGACAGATATTCACCCCTCCACTTT
CASSPDRYSPLHF
>.|TRBD1|TRBV7-7|TRBJ2-1
TGTGCCAGCAGCTTAGTAGCAGGGGGAGTAAATGAGCAGTTCTTC
CASSLVAGGVNEQFF
>.|TRBD2|TRBV7-2|TRBJ2-1
TGTGCCAGCAGCTTACTTGGGACTAGCGGACACTACAATGAGCAGTTCTTC
CASSLLGTSGHYNEQFF
>.|.|TRBV7-2|TRBJ2-7
TGTGCCAGCAAAGGAGGCTACGAGCAGTACTTC
CASKGGYEQYF
>.|.|TRBV4-1|TRBJ1-2
TGCGCCAGCAGCCGTCGACAGGCTGCTAACTATGGCTACACCTTC
CASSRRQAANYGYTF
>.|TRBD1|TRBV14|TRBJ1-1
TGTGCCAGCAGCCAATTACAGGGGGCTGGGACTGAAGCTTTCTTT
CASSQLQGAGTEAFF
>.|.|TRBV18|TRBJ1-2
TGTGCCAGCTCACCAGATCAGGGGAACTATGGCTACACCTTC
CASSPDQGNYGYTF
>.|TRBD2|TRBV19|TRBJ2-1
TGTGCCAGTAGTAAACTAGCGGGGATTTGGAGTCCCTACAATGAGCAGTTCTTC
CASSKLAGIWSPYNEQFF
>.|TRBD2|TRBV18|TRBJ2-7
TGTGCCAGCTCATCCGGTGGGCTAGCGGGAGCGGGTGAGCAGTACTTC
CASSSGGLAGAGEQYF
>.|.|TRBV20-1|TRBJ2-5
TGCAGTGCCCCGAGGTGGGAGACCCAGTACTTC
CSAPRWETQYF
>.|.|TRBV6-5|TRBJ2-7
TGTGCCAGTGGGGCGGGGCAAATCTACGAGCAGTACTTC
CASGAGQIYEQYF
>.|.|TRBV3-1/TRBV3-2|TRBJ1-5
TGTGCCAGCAGTCCTGACATCACTCAGCCCCAGCATTTT
CASSPDITQPQHF
>.|TRBD1|TRBV15|TRBJ1-5
TGTGCCACCAGCAGAAAGGACAGGGGAGGCAATCAGCCCCAGCATTTT
CATSRKDRGGNQPQHF
>few|TRBD1|TRBV5-6|TRBJ1-2
TGTGCCAGCAGCTTAAGCAGGGGGCTTGGTGGCTACACCTTC
CASSLSRGLGGYTF
>.|.|TRBV20-1|TRBJ2-3
TGCAGTGCACAGGACGGACCGACGCAGTATTTT
CSAQDGPTQYF
>.|TRBD1|TRBV6-4|TRBJ2-7
TGTGCCAGCAGCGGACAGGGGGAGTACGAGCAGTACTTC
CASSGQGEYEQYF
>.|.|TRBV28|TRBJ1-5
TGTGCCAGCCTCTGGGGCGTCGGTCAGCCCCAGCATTTT
CASLWGVGQPQHF